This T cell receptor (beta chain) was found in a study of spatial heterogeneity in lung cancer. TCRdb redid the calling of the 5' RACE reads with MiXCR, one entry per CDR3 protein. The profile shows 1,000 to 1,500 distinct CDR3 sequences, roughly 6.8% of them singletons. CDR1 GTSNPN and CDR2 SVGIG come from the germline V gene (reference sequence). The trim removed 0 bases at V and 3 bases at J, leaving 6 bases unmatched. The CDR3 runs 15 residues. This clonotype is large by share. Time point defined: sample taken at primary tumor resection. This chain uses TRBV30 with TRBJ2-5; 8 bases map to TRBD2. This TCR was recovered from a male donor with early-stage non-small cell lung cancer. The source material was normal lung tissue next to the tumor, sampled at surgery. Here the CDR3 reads CAWSVPRTSKETQYF. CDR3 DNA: TGTGCCTGGAGTGTACCCCGGACTAGCAAAGAGACCCAGTACTTC.